This TCR beta chain is from a study of molecular identifiers for immune sequencing clone quantification (dated by TCRdb to the late 2010s). Regarding the study in general: For a replicate experiment, the RNA from either 20,000 or 100,000 naive CD8 T cells was divided into five aliquots, and four of those aliquots went on to sequencing. The study was a methods study using CD8 T cells to benchmark molecular-identifier clustering-based TCR repertoire sequencing (MIDCIRS) and TCR RNA copy counting. Study-wide findings and limitations: Spiked-in Jurkat TCR RNA equal to a single cell's worth was reported to be detectable even within 1,100,000 naive CD8 T cells. Modeling indicated about three TCR RNA copies recovered per cell, compared with about ten by digital PCR, which implies a capture efficiency of approximately 29%. Identical TCR molecules sharing a barcode could cause highly expanded clone sizes to be underestimated. Without barcode sub-clustering, chimeric consensus sequences inflated TCR diversity; chimeras reached as high as 47%. The naive libraries included spiked-in Jurkat TCR RNA (about ten copies' worth), and this RNA is not part of the donor repertoire. In CMV-specific effector cells, clones with more than 20 RNA copies accounted for over 99% of molecules, whereas in naive cells such clones accounted for under 1%.

This clonotype was seen many times. Its antigen is currently not known. Per-nucleotide qualities are absent, and no much larger clonotype sits a single base away. In the germline V gene, CDR1 corresponds to SGHVS and CDR2 to FNYEAQ. The CDR3 has 13 amino acids, counting the end cysteine and phenylalanine. Just the 39-base CDR3 DNA is kept, in frame starting at base 1. V is pared back by 2 bases and J by 5 bases, with 10 bases lying between the germline termini. The method behind the library was PCR. The sequencing machine was an Illumina HiSeq 4000. Bulk TCR libraries were made following a previously described method, with the TCR primers given in Table S5. Total RNA was purified with the Qiagen AllPrep DNA/RNA kit. Before any analysis, reads coming from multiple sequencing runs of the same library were combined into one pool. The source study handled its data this way. Only reads with exact TCR constant sequence were kept, trimmed to 150 nt, and grouped by their 12-nt molecular barcodes. Reads in each barcode group were sub-clustered using a 15% Levenshtein threshold, and a quality-weighted consensus sequence was built for each RNA molecule. Non-functional sequences were removed, as were lower-count sequences one edit away from another. Barcode sub-clusters with fewer than 20% of the maximum read count were removed, based on fitting two negative binomial distributions. TCRdb trimmed the raw reads at Q25, called clones with MiXCR and kept productive beta chains. All rows with the same CDR3 protein become a single entry with the most common DNA and genes. For this entry, the V and J calls and clone size follow TCRdb and not the study's own pipeline. Within this sample are tens of thousands of distinct CDR3 sequences, with roughly 18% of them counted one time only. Jointly, the top ten make up approximately 1.5% of the sample.

Libraries of naive CD8 T cells were built from anywhere between about 17,000 and 1,000,000 sorted cells, with 10%, 30% or 50% of the purified RNA used. Naive CD8 T cells were FACS-sorted as CD8+CD4-CCR7+CD45RA+ on a BD FACSAria II into RLT Plus buffer. To test detection sensitivity, Jurkat RNA equal to ten TCR copies was added to samples of roughly 18,000-1,100,000 naive CD8 T cells. CD8 T cells were enriched using RosetteSep CD8+ T Cell Enrichment Cocktail and Ficoll-Paque, and the enriched cells then underwent ACK red cell lysis. This clonotype was obtained from a human donor in good health. Some libraries in this study had Jurkat cell RNA spiked in. The sequence joins TRBV7-6 to TRBJ2-7; the D gene assignment is ambiguous. What was sequenced was naive CD8+ T cells from blood, with Jurkat cell RNA spiked in. The sample's cell subset or site label, decoded: FACS-sorted CD8+CD4-CCR7+CD45RA+ naive T cells. The nucleotide sequence reads TGTGCCAGCAGCTTAAGCTTAAGGGACGAGCAGTACTTC. Translated, it gives CASSLSLRDEQYF.